The sequence of this TCR beta chain was determined in a study of PD-1 blockade in classical Hodgkin lymphoma. On the study more broadly: Nivolumab was given intravenously to patients at 3 mg/kg every 2 weeks.

Regarding this clone: Its target is not known.

Patients all relapsed after autologous stem cell transplantation, and there was variation in brentuximab vedotin exposure. Best responses included complete response and partial response; otherwise, the best response was progressive disease. Study results and caveats: By C4D1, diversity of CD4+ TCRs had risen significantly, whereas that of CD8+ TCRs had not. Reports indicated that newly diagnosed patients had lower baseline TCR diversity than healthy donors did.

CDR3 length: 15 amino acids. The germline CDR1 and CDR2 sequences are MNHEY and SMNVEV (reference sequence). Deletions cut 1 base from V and 2 bases from J, with 12 bases between. Measured with immunoSEQ multiplex PCR; TCRdb has only the in-frame clones, and not every one. The sample gives just over 50,000 clones, roughly 73% of which show up once; about 16% is in the top ten. The receptor comes from a human donor with classical Hodgkin lymphoma. Here the sequenced sample was peripheral blood mononuclear cells (PBMCs), taken before the second cycle of nivolumab. The V call is TRBV27, the J call TRBJ2-7; tentatively, D is TRBD1 (6 bases). The CDR3 DNA sequence: TGTGCCAGCAGTTTATACCCGGGACAAACCTACGAGCAGTACTTC. Translation gives CASSLYPGQTYEQYF.